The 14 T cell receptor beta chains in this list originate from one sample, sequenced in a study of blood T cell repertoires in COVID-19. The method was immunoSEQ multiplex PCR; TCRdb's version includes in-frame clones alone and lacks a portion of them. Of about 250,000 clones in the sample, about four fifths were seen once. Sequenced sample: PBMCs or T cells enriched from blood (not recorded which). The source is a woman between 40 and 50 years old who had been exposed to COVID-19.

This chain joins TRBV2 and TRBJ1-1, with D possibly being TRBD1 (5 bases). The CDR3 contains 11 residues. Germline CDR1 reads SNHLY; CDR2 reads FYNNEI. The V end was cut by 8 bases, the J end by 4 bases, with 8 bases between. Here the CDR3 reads CASVGGTEAFF. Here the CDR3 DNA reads TGTGCCAGCGTGGGGGGCACTGAAGCTTTCTTT.

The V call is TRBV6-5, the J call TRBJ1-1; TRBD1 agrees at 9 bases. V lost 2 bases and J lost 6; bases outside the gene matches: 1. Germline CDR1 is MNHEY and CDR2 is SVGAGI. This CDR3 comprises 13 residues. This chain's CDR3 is CASSYRDRAEAFF. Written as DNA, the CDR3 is TGTGCCAGCAGTTACCGGGACAGGGCTGAAGCTTTCTTT.

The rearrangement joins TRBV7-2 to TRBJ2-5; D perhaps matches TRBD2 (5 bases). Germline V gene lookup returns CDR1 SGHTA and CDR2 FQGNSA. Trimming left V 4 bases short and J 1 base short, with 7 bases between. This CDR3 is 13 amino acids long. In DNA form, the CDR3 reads TGTGCCAGCAGCTGGAGCGGCCAAGAGACCCAGTACTTC. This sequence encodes CASSWSGQETQYF.

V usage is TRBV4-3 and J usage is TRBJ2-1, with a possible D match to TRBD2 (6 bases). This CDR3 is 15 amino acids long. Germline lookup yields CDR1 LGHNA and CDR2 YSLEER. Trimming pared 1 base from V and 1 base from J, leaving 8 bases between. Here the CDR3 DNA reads TGCGCCAGCAGCCAAGGTAGCGGTTCCTACAATGAGCAGTTCTTC. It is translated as CASSQGSGSYNEQFF.

Here the CDR3 DNA reads TGTGCCAGCAGCTTAGGGCCACAAAAGGAGCAGTACTTC. Its protein product is CASSLGPQKEQYF. V and J are TRBV11-1 and TRBJ2-7; the D is unclear. Trimming stripped 1 base from V and 7 bases from J, with 11 bases between. The germline gives CDR1 SGHAT, CDR2 FQDESV (reference sequence). The CDR3 covers 13 residues.

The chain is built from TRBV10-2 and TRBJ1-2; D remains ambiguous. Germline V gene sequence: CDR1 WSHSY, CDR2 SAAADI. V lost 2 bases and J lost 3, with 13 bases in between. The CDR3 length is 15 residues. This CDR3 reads CASSEASGGDYGYTF. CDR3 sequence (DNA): TGCGCCAGCAGTGAGGCCTCAGGAGGTGACTATGGCTACACCTTC.

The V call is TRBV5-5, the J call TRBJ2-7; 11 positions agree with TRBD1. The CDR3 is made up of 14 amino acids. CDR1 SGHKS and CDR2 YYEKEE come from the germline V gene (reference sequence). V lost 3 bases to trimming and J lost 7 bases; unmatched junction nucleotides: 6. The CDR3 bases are TGTGCCAGCAGCTCGGGGACAGGGGGGAGGGAGCAGTACTTC. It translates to CASSSGTGGREQYF.

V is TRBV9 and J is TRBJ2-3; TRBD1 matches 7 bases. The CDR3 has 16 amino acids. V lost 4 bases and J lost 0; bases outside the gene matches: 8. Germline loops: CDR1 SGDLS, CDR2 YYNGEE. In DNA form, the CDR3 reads TGTGCCAGCAGCCCGGGACAGCCGAGTAGCACAGATACGCAGTATTTT. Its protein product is CASSPGQPSSTDTQYF.

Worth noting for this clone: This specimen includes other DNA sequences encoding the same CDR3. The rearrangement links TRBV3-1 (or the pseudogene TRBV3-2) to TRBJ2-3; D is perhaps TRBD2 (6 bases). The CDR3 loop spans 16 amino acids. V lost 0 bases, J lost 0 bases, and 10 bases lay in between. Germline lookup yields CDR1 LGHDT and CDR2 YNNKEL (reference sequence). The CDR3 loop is CASSQDPGGSTDTQYF. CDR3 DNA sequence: TGTGCCAGCAGCCAAGATCCCGGGGGTAGCACAGATACGCAGTATTTT.

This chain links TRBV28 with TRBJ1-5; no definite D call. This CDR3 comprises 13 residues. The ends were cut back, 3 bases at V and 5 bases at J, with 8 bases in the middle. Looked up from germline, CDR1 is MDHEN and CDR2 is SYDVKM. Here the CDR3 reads CASSFQDYQPQHF. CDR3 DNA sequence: TGTGCCAGCAGTTTTCAAGACTATCAGCCCCAGCATTTT.

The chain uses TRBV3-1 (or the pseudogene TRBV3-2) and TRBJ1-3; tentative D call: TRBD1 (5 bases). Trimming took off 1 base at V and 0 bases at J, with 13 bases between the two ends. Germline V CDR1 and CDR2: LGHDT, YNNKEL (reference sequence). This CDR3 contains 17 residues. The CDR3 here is CASSQVDSALSGNTIYF. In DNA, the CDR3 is TGTGCCAGCAGCCAAGTTGACAGTGCCCTCTCTGGAAACACCATATATTTT.

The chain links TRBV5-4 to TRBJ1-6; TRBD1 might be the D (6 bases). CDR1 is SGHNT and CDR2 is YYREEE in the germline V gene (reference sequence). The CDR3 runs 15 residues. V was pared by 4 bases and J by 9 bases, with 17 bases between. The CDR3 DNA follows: TGTGCCAGCAGCATCACAGGGAGCGCTGCTTCACCCCTCCACTTT. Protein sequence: CASSITGSAASPLHF.

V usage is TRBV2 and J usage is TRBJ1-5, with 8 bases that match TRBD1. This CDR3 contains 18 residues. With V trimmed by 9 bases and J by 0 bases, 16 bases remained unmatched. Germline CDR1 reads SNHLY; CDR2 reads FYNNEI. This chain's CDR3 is CASRRDRTQTYSNQPQHF. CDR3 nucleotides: TGTGCCAGTCGCCGGGACAGGACTCAAACATATAGCAATCAGCCCCAGCATTTT. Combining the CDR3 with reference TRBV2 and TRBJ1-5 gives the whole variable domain EPEVTQTPSHQVTQMGQEVILRCVPISNHLYFYWYRQILGQKVEFLVSFYNNEISEKSEIFDDQFSVERPDGSNFTLKIRSTKLEDSAMYFCASRRDRTQTYSNQPQHFGDGTRLSIL.

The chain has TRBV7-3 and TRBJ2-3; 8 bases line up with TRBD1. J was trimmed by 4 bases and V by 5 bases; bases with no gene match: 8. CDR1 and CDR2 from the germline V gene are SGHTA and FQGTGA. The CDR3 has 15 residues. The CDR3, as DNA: TGTGCCAGCAGCCGTGGAGGACAGGGACCAGATACGCAGTATTTT. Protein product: CASSRGGQGPDTQYF.